What follows are 24 T cell receptor beta chains derived from one specimen sequenced in a study of blood T cell repertoires in COVID-19. The data were produced by immunoSEQ multiplex PCR, yet TCRdb's version contains in-frame clones alone and is incomplete. The sample lists hundreds of thousands of clones, around 89% occurring once. Sequencing was performed on PBMCs or T cells enriched from blood (not recorded which). These receptors all come from a woman younger than 45 who had recovered from COVID-19.

This clone has just a few counts. The chain has TRBV13 and TRBJ1-1, with D possibly TRBD1 on 6 matching bases. Trimming took off 1 base at V and 4 bases at J, with 10 bases between the two ends. CDR1 is PRHDT, CDR2 FYEKMQ, per germline (reference sequence). The CDR3 runs 14 residues. Here the CDR3 reads CASSLETGSTEAFF. Here the CDR3 DNA reads TGTGCCAGCAGCTTAGAAACAGGGAGCACTGAAGCTTTCTTT.

Here the CDR3 DNA reads TGTGCCAGCAGCTCTCCTAGCGTTGAGCAGTACTTC. This gives the protein CASSSPSVEQYF. This sequence joins TRBV3-1 (or the pseudogene TRBV3-2) and TRBJ2-7, with a tentative D call TRBD2 (6 bases). Germline V gives CDR1 LGHDT, CDR2 YNNKEL (reference sequence). The V and J ends lost 5 bases and 7 bases respectively, with 12 bases between them. The CDR3 length is 12 residues.

The genes are TRBV10-3 and TRBJ1-5; D is perhaps TRBD1 (5 bases). The germline CDR1 and CDR2 sequences are ENHRY and SYGVKD. V was clipped by 2 bases and J by 0 bases, with 8 bases between them. The CDR3 has 15 amino acids. The DNA of the CDR3 is TGTGCCATCAGTGAGGGGGCGTTTAGCAATCAGCCCCAGCATTTT. Protein product: CAISEGAFSNQPQHF.

Comments on this clone: At one end the junction does not follow the germline gene, possibly because of a read error. The chain has TRBV7-9 and TRBJ2-4; a weak D match, TRBD1 (6 bases). The CDR3 length is 17 residues. CDR1 is SEHNR, CDR2 FQNEAQ, per germline (reference sequence). This CDR3 is CASSSNRELFPKSIQYF. For the CDR3, the DNA is TGTGCCAGCAGCTCCAACAGGGAGCTTTTTCCTAAAAGCATTCAGTACTTC.

The chain joins TRBV7-9 to TRBJ2-1, with TRBD2 matching 7 bases. Trimming cost V 5 bases and J 2 bases; bases outside gene matches: 6. The CDR3 runs 15 residues. CDR1 is SEHNR and CDR2 is FQNEAQ in the germline V gene (reference sequence). The CDR3 sequence: CASSPPGTTYNEQFF. The CDR3 region has the DNA TGTGCCAGCAGCCCACCAGGGACTACCTACAATGAGCAGTTCTTC. Full variable domain (remainder filled in from reference TRBV7-9 and TRBJ2-1): DTGVSQNPRHKITKRGQNVTFRCDPISEHNRLYWYRQTLGQGPEFLTYFQNEAQLEKSRLLSDRFSAERPKGSFSTLEIQRTEQGDSAMYLCASSPPGTTYNEQFFGPGTRLTVL.

The chain couples TRBV15 to TRBJ2-7, with 9 bases fitting TRBD1. Per germline, CDR1 LNHNV and CDR2 YYDKDF (reference sequence). J was trimmed by 2 bases and V by 0 bases; bases with no gene match: 8. There are 17 residues in the CDR3. CDR3 sequence (DNA): TGTGCCACCAGCAGAGATAGGTTGGGACAGGGCACCTACGAGCAGTACTTC. Translation: CATSRDRLGQGTYEQYF.

The chain joins TRBV27 to TRBJ2-1, with D unclear. This CDR3 region has 12 residues. The V gene's germline CDR1 is MNHEY and CDR2 SMNVEV (reference sequence). Between the trimmed V and J ends, which lost 3 bases and 9 bases, there was a span of 9 bases. The CDR3 spells CASSFLAGEQFF. For the CDR3, the DNA is TGTGCCAGCAGTTTTTTAGCTGGTGAGCAGTTCTTC.

This chain uses TRBV5-1 with TRBJ1-5; 9 nucleotides line up with TRBD1. Germline V lookup: CDR1 SGHRS, CDR2 YFSETQ. There are 14 residues in the CDR3. The V gene end was trimmed by 4 bases and the J gene end by 13 bases; junction bases not matched to a gene: 12. CDR3 in DNA: TGCGCCAGCAGCCCGGGACAGGGTCAGGAGTTACAGCATTTT. It encodes CASSPGQGQELQHF.

The chain uses TRBV28 and TRBJ2-2; 7 bases line up with TRBD2. J lost 2 bases, V lost 4 bases, and 13 bases had no gene match. Germline V gives CDR1 MDHEN, CDR2 SYDVKM. The CDR3 is 18 amino acids. CDR3 in DNA: TGTGCCAGCAGTTACCCTCCTCGCGCGGGGGTTAACACCGGGGAGCTGTTTTTT. This gives the protein CASSYPPRAGVNTGELFF.

The chain employs TRBV19 and TRBJ1-2; unclear D gene. Trimming shortened V by 3 bases and J by 3 bases, and 11 bases separated the two germline ends. Germline values: CDR1 LNHDA, CDR2 SQIVND (reference sequence). This CDR3 spans 14 amino acids. The CDR3 region has the DNA TGTGCCAGTAGTATGTGGAGGACGGACTATGGCTACACCTTC. It translates to CASSMWRTDYGYTF.

The chain recombines TRBV11-2 with TRBJ1-2, with a weak D call TRBD1 (6 bases). In germline, CDR1 is SGHAT, CDR2 FQNNGV. V lost 5 bases and J 4 bases, leaving 20 bases between the germline ends. CDR3 length: 16 residues. The CDR3 is CASSLRPLDSIYGYTF. Here the CDR3 DNA reads TGTGCCAGCAGCCTTCGCCCCCTGGACAGCATCTATGGCTACACCTTC.

The chain employs TRBV5-4 and TRBJ2-3, with a weak D call TRBD1 (5 bases). V dropped 4 bases and J dropped 1 base, with 13 bases sitting between them. The germline V gene encodes CDR1 SGHNT and CDR2 YYREEE (reference sequence). This CDR3 region has 15 residues. CDR3 protein: CASSPGRVRTDTQYF. CDR3 in DNA: TGTGCCAGCAGCCCTGGCAGGGTCCGCACAGATACGCAGTATTTT.

The chain couples TRBV30 to TRBJ2-3; 15 positions agree with TRBD2. With 5 bases clipped from V and 3 bases from J, the junction kept 0 bases outside the gene matches. Germline CDR1 GTSNPN, CDR2 SVGIG (reference sequence). This CDR3 is 14 amino acids long. CDR3 nucleotides: TGTGCCTGGGGGACTAGCGGGAGGACAGATACGCAGTATTTT. It specifies CAWGTSGRTDTQYF.

This clone was seen just once. The chain combines TRBV7-9 with TRBJ2-2; no clear D gene. The V end lost 1 base, the J end lost 5 bases, and 5 bases lay between the germline ends. The CDR3 spans 13 residues. Germline V CDR1 and CDR2: SEHNR, FQNEAQ (reference sequence). The CDR3 spells CASSLDGTGELFF. CDR3 bases: TGTGCCAGCAGCTTAGACGGTACCGGGGAGCTGTTTTTT.

The chain recombines TRBV4-1 with TRBJ1-4; possibly TRBD1 for D (6 bases). Germline loops: CDR1 MGHRA, CDR2 YSYEKL. The V end was cut by 2 bases, the J end by 4 bases, with 14 bases between. This CDR3 comprises 16 residues. The CDR3 region has the DNA TGCGCCAGCAGCCAAAGATTCGAAGGGGGTAATGAAAAACTGTTTTTT. This sequence encodes CASSQRFEGGNEKLFF.

The rearrangement uses TRBV5-4 and TRBJ1-1; D is possibly TRBD1 (5 bases). Germline CDR1 is SGHNT and CDR2 is YYREEE (reference sequence). This CDR3 is 15 amino acids long. The ends were cut back, 7 bases at V and 1 base at J, with 17 bases in the middle. The CDR3 spells CASFNRQVWNTEAFF. DNA of the CDR3: TGTGCCAGCTTCAACAGGCAGGTCTGGAACACTGAAGCTTTCTTT.

This clone was observed a handful of times. The genes are TRBV5-1 and TRBJ1-6; 7 bases fit TRBD1. V gave up 2 bases and J gave up 9 bases; unmatched junction bases: 8. The CDR3 is 15 amino acids. In germline, CDR1 is SGHRS, CDR2 YFSETQ. The CDR3, as DNA: TGCGCCAGCAGCTTTGTAGGGGGCAGAGGTTCACCCCTCCACTTT. This translates into CASSFVGGRGSPLHF. The entire variable domain, with the rest obtained from reference TRBV5-1 and TRBJ1-6, is as follows: KAGVTQTPRYLIKTRGQQVTLSCSPISGHRSVSWYQQTPGQGLQFLFEYFSETQRNKGNFPGRFSGRQFSNSRSEMNVSTLELGDSALYLCASSFVGGRGSPLHFGNGTRLTVT.

This chain connects TRBV7-2 to TRBJ1-3; D remains unclear. CDR1 is SGHTA, CDR2 FQGNSA, per germline. This CDR3 region has 15 residues. The V gene lost 2 bases and the J gene lost 3 bases, with 11 bases spanning the gap. The CDR3 region has the DNA TGTGCCAGCAGCTTATCATCGGGAAATGGAAACACCATATATTTT. Translating gives CASSLSSGNGNTIYF.

The CDR3 DNA sequence: TGTGCCAGCACGTCCGCAGGGAACTATGGCTACACCTTC. It codes for CASTSAGNYGYTF. The chain is built from TRBV12-3 or TRBV12-4 and TRBJ1-2, with a weak D call TRBD1 (5 bases). The V end lost 7 bases, the J end lost 2 bases, and 11 bases lay between the germline ends. CDR3 length: 13 amino acids.

The V call is TRBV3-1 (or the pseudogene TRBV3-2), the J call TRBJ2-3; 7 bases agree with TRBD2. This CDR3 is built from 15 residues. Per the germline V gene, CDR1 is LGHDT and CDR2 is YNNKEL (reference sequence). Trimming cost V 2 bases and J 3 bases; bases outside gene matches: 5. For the CDR3, the DNA is TGTGCCAGCAGCCAAAGAGCGGGATTGACAGATACGCAGTATTTT. This codes for CASSQRAGLTDTQYF.

V usage is TRBV28 and J usage is TRBJ1-6; 7 bases map to TRBD1. The CDR3 runs to 14 residues. V trimming: 3 bases; J trimming: 7 bases; junction bases outside the gene matches: 3. From germline, CDR1 is MDHEN and CDR2 SYDVKM. This chain's CDR3 is CASSFRDRNSPLHF. CDR3 coding DNA: TGTGCCAGCAGTTTCCGGGACAGAAATTCACCCCTCCACTTT.

This rearrangement joins TRBV2 to TRBJ1-1; possibly TRBD1 for D (6 bases). The V gene lost 8 bases and the J gene lost 1 base, with 11 bases spanning the gap. Germline V CDR1 and CDR2: SNHLY, FYNNEI. The CDR3 has 13 residues. In DNA, the CDR3 is TGTGCCAGCGACAGGCGCCCGAACACTGAAGCTTTCTTT. It codes for CASDRRPNTEAFF.

CDR3: CASSQDRDSPYGYTF. The CDR3 DNA reads as TGCGCCAGCAGCCAAGACCGGGACAGCCCCTATGGCTACACCTTC. The J gene is TRBJ1-2, the V gene TRBV4-3; 7 bases agree with TRBD1. Looked up from germline, CDR1 is LGHNA and CDR2 is YSLEER. The CDR3 extends over 15 amino acids. Germline trimming cut 0 bases from V and 4 bases from J; bases unmatched to any gene: 5.

The chain recombines TRBV30 with TRBJ2-7, with D uncertain. The V end was cut by 0 bases, the J end by 9 bases, with 12 bases between. In germline, CDR1 is GTSNPN, CDR2 SVGIG (reference sequence). The length of the CDR3 is 12 residues. Here the CDR3 reads CAWSVYAPGQYF. The CDR3 DNA reads as TGTGCCTGGAGTGTCTACGCACCCGGGCAGTACTTC.